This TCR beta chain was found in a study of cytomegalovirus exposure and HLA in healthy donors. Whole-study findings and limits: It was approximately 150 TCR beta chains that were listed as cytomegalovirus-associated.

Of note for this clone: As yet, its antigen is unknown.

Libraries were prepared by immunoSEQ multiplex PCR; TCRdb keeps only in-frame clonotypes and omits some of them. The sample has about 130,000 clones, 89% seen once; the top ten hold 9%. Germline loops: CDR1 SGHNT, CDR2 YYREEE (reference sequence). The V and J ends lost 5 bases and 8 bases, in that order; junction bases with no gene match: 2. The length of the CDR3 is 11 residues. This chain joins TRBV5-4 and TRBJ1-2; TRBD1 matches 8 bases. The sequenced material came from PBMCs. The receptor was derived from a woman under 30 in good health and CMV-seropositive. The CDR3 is CASRYRGGYTF. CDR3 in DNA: TGTGCCAGCAGATACAGGGGGGGCTACACCTTC.